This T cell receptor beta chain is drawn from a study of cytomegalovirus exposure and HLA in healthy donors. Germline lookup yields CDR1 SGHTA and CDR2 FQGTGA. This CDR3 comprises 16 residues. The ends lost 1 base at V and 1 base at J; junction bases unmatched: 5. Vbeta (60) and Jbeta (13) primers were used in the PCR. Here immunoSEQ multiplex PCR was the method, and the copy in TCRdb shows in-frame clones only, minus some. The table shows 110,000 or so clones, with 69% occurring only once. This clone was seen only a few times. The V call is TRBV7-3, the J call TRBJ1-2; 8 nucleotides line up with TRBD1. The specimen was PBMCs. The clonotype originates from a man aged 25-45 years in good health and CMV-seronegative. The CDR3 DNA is TGTGCCAGCAGCTTAATGTACAGGGGGATTAACTATGGCTACACCTTC. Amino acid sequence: CASSLMYRGINYGYTF. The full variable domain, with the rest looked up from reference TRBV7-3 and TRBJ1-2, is GAGVSQTPSNKVTEKGKYVELRCDPISGHTALYWYRQSLGQGPEFLIYFQGTGAADDSGLPNDRFFAVRPEGSVSTLKIQRTERGDSAVYLCASSLMYRGINYGYTFGSGTRLTVV.